These T cell receptor beta chains were read from a single sample in a study of T cell responses to AZD1222 COVID-19 vaccine. Profiling relied on immunoSEQ multiplex PCR, and the TCRdb table lists in-frame clones only, not all of them. The sample gives approximately 120,000 clones, about nine tenths of which show up once; over 8% is in the top ten. The sequenced sample was peripheral blood, obtained 28 days after the second AZD1222 dose. The receptors shown here come from an adult who received the AZD1222 COVID-19 vaccine. CDR3s include the opening cysteine and the closing phenylalanine or tryptophan. A D gene is named only where the DNA matches it firmly. Clone size is not always given. Where it is, it says once, few, many or a class for expanded clones.

TRBV13	NA	TRBJ2-7	NA	TGTGCCAGCAGCTTAGGGTACTACGAGCAGTACTTC	CASSLGYYEQYF
TRBV19	NA	TRBJ1-1	NA	TGTGCCAGTAGTCCCCTCGGGGGGTCGGATGCTTTCTTT	CASSPLGGSDAFF
TRBV2	NA	TRBJ2-1	few	TGTGCCAGCAGGTCAGACAGTTTCAATGAGCAGTTCTTC	CASRSDSFNEQFF
TRBV2	TRBD1	TRBJ2-7	NA	TGTGCCAGCGCTGGGACAGGGGCCTACGAGCAGTACTTC	CASAGTGAYEQYF
TRBV10-3	TRBD2	TRBJ2-1	NA	TGTGCCATCAGAACCGGGACTAGCGACAATGAGCAGTTCTTC	CAIRTGTSDNEQFF
TRBV5-1	TRBD2	TRBJ2-3	NA	TGCGCCAGCAGCTCGGGACTAGCGGGAGCCCCCGCAATAACAGATACGCAGTATTTT	CASSSGLAGAPAITDTQYF
TRBV4-1	NA	TRBJ1-4	NA	TGCGCCAGCAGCCCACCCCCGGACAGACCAACTAATGAAAAACTGTTTTTT	CASSPPPDRPTNEKLFF
TRBV4-2	NA	TRBJ1-4	NA	TGTGCCAGCGGAGGGACTTCCAGTAATGAAAAACTGTTTTTT	CASGGTSSNEKLFF
TRBV6-5	NA	TRBJ2-7	NA	TGTGCCAGCAGTACCAGGGCGTCCTACGAGCAGTACTTC	CASSTRASYEQYF
TRBV7-8	NA	TRBJ2-3	NA	TGTGCCAGCCACTCTAGTCTACGGCCCCGTGTCGGCACAGATACGCAGTATTTT	CASHSSLRPRVGTDTQYF
TRBV10-2	NA	TRBJ2-5	NA	TGCGCCAGCAGTGAGTCTTTAACAGTTCCGACCCAGTACTTC	CASSESLTVPTQYF
TRBV5-5	TRBD1	TRBJ2-7	NA	TGTGCCAGCAGCCTACAGGGGGGCCGGGAGCAGTACTTC	CASSLQGGREQYF
TRBV3-1/TRBV3-2	NA	TRBJ1-1	NA	TGTGCCAGCAGCCAAGGTGGGGCGACCTGGGCTTTCTTT	CASSQGGATWAFF
TRBV6-5	NA	TRBJ1-2	NA	TGTGCCAGCAGTTCCGGGGACTACAACTATGTCTACACCTTC	CASSSGDYNYVYTF
TRBV3-1/TRBV3-2	NA	TRBJ1-2	NA	TGTGCCAGCAGCCAAGCCGGGCGGCAGGGCTATGGCTACACCTTC	CASSQAGRQGYGYTF
TRBV4-1	TRBD1	TRBJ1-2	few	TGCGCCAGCAGCCATGATCAGGGGGAATTCCACTATGGCTACACCTTC	CASSHDQGEFHYGYTF
TRBV5-1	NA	TRBJ1-1	NA	TGCGCCAGCAGCTTGGACAGTTCCACTGAAGCTTTCTTT	CASSLDSSTEAFF
TRBV25-1	NA	TRBJ2-1	NA	TGTGCCAGCAGTTCGGCGGGACCATACAATGAGCAGTTCTTC	CASSSAGPYNEQFF
TRBV13	TRBD2	TRBJ2-1	NA	TGTGCCAGCAGCTCGACTTCTAGCGGGAGGGCCTTAAATGAGCAGTTCTTC	CASSSTSSGRALNEQFF
TRBV6-5	NA	TRBJ1-4	NA	TGTGCCAGCAAGGGCAGGGAGGGCGAAAAACTGTTTTTT	CASKGREGEKLFF
TRBV2	NA	TRBJ2-1	NA	TGTGCCAGCAGTGATTGGAGGCAGGTTCTTGAGCAGTTCTTC	CASSDWRQVLEQFF
TRBV30	NA	TRBJ2-7	NA	TGTGCCTGGAGTAGAGGGATCCACGAGCAGTACTTC	CAWSRGIHEQYF
TRBV18	TRBD1	TRBJ1-2	NA	TGTGCCAGCTCACCACCGGGGGACAGGGGAAGTGGCTACACCTTC	CASSPPGDRGSGYTF
TRBV2	TRBD2	TRBJ2-7	NA	TGTGCCAGCACCCAACTAGCGGGGGGCTCCTACGAGCAGTACTTC	CASTQLAGGSYEQYF
TRBV6-5	NA	TRBJ1-1	NA	TGTGCCAGCAGAGATACAGGATACACTGAAGCTTTCTTT	CASRDTGYTEAFF
TRBV9	NA	TRBJ2-3	NA	TGTGCCAGCAGCGTAGCCCTCGGACAGAGCACAGATACGCAGTATTTT	CASSVALGQSTDTQYF
TRBV5-6	NA	TRBJ1-1	NA	TGTGCCAGCAGCGTAACAGGGTCGGCTGAAGCTTTCTTT	CASSVTGSAEAFF
TRBV7-8	NA	TRBJ1-3	NA	TGTGCCAGCAGCTTAACATTATGGTCTGGAAACACCATATATTTT	CASSLTLWSGNTIYF
TRBV7-6	NA	TRBJ2-7	NA	TGTGCCAGCAGCTTAGGGCAGGGTGGCGAGCAGTACTTC	CASSLGQGGEQYF
TRBV2	TRBD1	TRBJ1-5	NA	TGTGCCAGCACCGGGACAGGGGGCTATCAGCCCCAGCATTTT	CASTGTGGYQPQHF
TRBV11-2	NA	TRBJ1-2	NA	TGTGCCAGCAGCTTAGATCCCATATTGGCAGGTCCTAACTATGGCTACACCTTC	CASSLDPILAGPNYGYTF
TRBV28	NA	TRBJ1-2	NA	TGTGCCAGCAGTTTAGGGCTGAAGCCCTACACCTTC	CASSLGLKPYTF
TRBV6-5	NA	TRBJ1-2	NA	TGTGCCAGCAGTAGTACAGGGATAATTAACTATGGCTACACCTTC	CASSSTGIINYGYTF
TRBV19	NA	TRBJ1-3	NA	TGTGCCAGTAGTAGATCTCTGGATGGAAACACCATATATTTT	CASSRSLDGNTIYF
TRBV11-2	NA	TRBJ2-1	NA	TGTGCCAGCAGTCCGACAGTGGGGGCCGCTGAGCAGTTCTTC	CASSPTVGAAEQFF
TRBV19	TRBD1	TRBJ1-4	NA	TGTGCCAGTAGTAGCAGGGGGCAGGATGAAAAACTGTTTTTT	CASSSRGQDEKLFF
TRBV5-4	NA	TRBJ2-7	NA	TGTGCCAGCAGCTTGGGCAGGGGCACCAGCTCCTACGAGCAGTACTTC	CASSLGRGTSSYEQYF
TRBV5-6	NA	TRBJ2-7	NA	TGTGCCAGCAGCCTCGGCCCTGGCGAGCAGTACTTC	CASSLGPGEQYF
TRBV29-1	NA	TRBJ1-1	few	TGCAGCGTTGACAAGGACGGCGGCACTGAAGCTTTCTTT	CSVDKDGGTEAFF
TRBV18	TRBD1	TRBJ1-2	NA	TGTGCCAGCTCAGACCAAAGGGGGACAGGGGGTGACGGCTACACCTTC	CASSDQRGTGGDGYTF
TRBV3-1/TRBV3-2	TRBD1	TRBJ2-7	NA	TGTGCCAGCAGCCCCCGGGACAGCTCCTACGAGCAGTACTTC	CASSPRDSSYEQYF
TRBV2	NA	TRBJ2-7	NA	TGTGCCAGCAGTGGGACAGCGAACTACGAGCAGTACTTC	CASSGTANYEQYF
TRBV19	TRBD1	TRBJ1-5	NA	TGTGCCAGTAGTCCTGGACAGGGTGGCGGTAGCAATCAGCCCCAGCATTTT	CASSPGQGGGSNQPQHF
TRBV29-1	NA	TRBJ1-3	NA	TGCAGCGTGCAGGGGACGGTAAACACCATATATTTT	CSVQGTVNTIYF
TRBV2	NA	TRBJ1-2	NA	TGTGCCAGCAGCGGTGGCAGTTGGGATGGCTACACCTTC	CASSGGSWDGYTF
TRBV30	TRBD2	TRBJ2-1	NA	TGTGCCTGGAGGCTAGCGGGGAGTCTAAGTGAGCAGTTCTTC	CAWRLAGSLSEQFF
TRBV11-2	NA	TRBJ1-3	NA	TGTGCCAGCAGCTTATCGGACGGGACTGGAAACACCATATATTTT	CASSLSDGTGNTIYF
TRBV3-1/TRBV3-2	TRBD2	TRBJ2-1	once	TGTGCCAGCAGCCGTAGCGGGGGTTCCGGCAATGAGCAGTTCTTC	CASSRSGGSGNEQFF